These 27 T cell receptor beta chains originate from one sample sequenced in a study of cytomegalovirus exposure and HLA in healthy donors. Both 60 Vbeta primers and 13 Jbeta primers went into the PCR. Profiled with immunoSEQ multiplex PCR; TCRdb holds only in-frame clones, not every one. The repertoire consists of nearly 110,000 clones, with roughly 77% occurring once and the leading ten covering 2% to 3%. Source material: PBMCs. The receptors here all came from a man aged 40-49 years in good health and CMV-seronegative.

The gene calls are TRBV6-5 and TRBJ1-2, with a possible D match to TRBD1 (6 bases). Germline V gene sequence: CDR1 MNHEY, CDR2 SVGAGI. The CDR3 is 16 residues long. V gave up 4 bases and J gave up 0 bases, with 15 bases separating them. CDR3 region: CASSSIRDKSNYGYTF. The DNA of the CDR3 is TGTGCCAGCAGTTCCATCCGGGACAAATCTAACTATGGCTACACCTTC.

The chain carries TRBV5-6 and TRBJ2-5; D remains unclear. The CDR3 runs to 11 residues. Germline assignment: CDR1 SGHDT and CDR2 YYEEEE. Deletions cut 3 bases from V and 4 bases from J, with 4 bases between. This CDR3 reads CASSSGETQYF. The CDR3 bases are TGTGCCAGCAGCTCCGGAGAGACCCAGTACTTC.

This chain connects TRBV5-1 to TRBJ2-3, with 9 nucleotides matching TRBD2. After removal of 1 base from V and 6 bases from J, the junction contained 3 bases not matched to a gene. Germline V CDR1 and CDR2: SGHRS, YFSETQ. This CDR3 comprises 14 residues. DNA for the CDR3: TGCGCCAGCAGCTTGAGCGGGGGGACGGATACGCAGTATTTT. Translated, it gives CASSLSGGTDTQYF.

CDR3 sequence reads: CASSLATGAAYEQYF. The CDR3 DNA is TGTGCCAGCAGCTTAGCGACAGGGGCCGCCTACGAGCAGTACTTC. This chain joins TRBV7-8 and TRBJ2-7; 8 bases are a match to TRBD1. Germline assignment: CDR1 SGHVS and CDR2 FQNEAQ. The CDR3 is made up of 15 amino acids. Trimming cost V 0 bases and J 2 bases; bases outside gene matches: 3.

The J gene is TRBJ1-2, the V gene TRBV7-2; maybe TRBD1 (6 bases). Germline lookup yields CDR1 SGHTA and CDR2 FQGNSA. CDR3 size: 16 residues. Trimming removed 5 bases from V and 2 bases from J, with 18 bases in between. This chain's CDR3 is CASSLQGSLTNYGYTF. The CDR3 region has the DNA TGTGCCAGCAGCCTACAGGGAAGCCTTACAAACTATGGCTACACCTTC.

The chain couples TRBV5-1 to TRBJ2-6; D possibly corresponds to TRBD1 (5 bases). Germline assignment: CDR1 SGHRS and CDR2 YFSETQ. This CDR3 comprises 15 residues. V was shortened by 4 bases and J by 0 bases, with 8 bases between the two germline ends. The CDR3 protein is CASSPQGSGANVLTF. CDR3 coding DNA: TGCGCCAGCAGCCCGCAGGGCTCTGGGGCCAACGTCCTGACTTTC. Drawing the rest from reference TRBV5-1 and TRBJ2-6, the complete variable domain is KAGVTQTPRYLIKTRGQQVTLSCSPISGHRSVSWYQQTPGQGLQFLFEYFSETQRNKGNFPGRFSGRQFSNSRSEMNVSTLELGDSALYLCASSPQGSGANVLTFGAGSRLTVL.

This clone has just a few counts. The chain is built from TRBV18 and TRBJ2-5; tentative D call: TRBD1 (6 bases). Trimming removed 6 bases at V and 5 bases at J, with 13 bases between. CDR3 size: 13 residues. CDR1 is KGHSH, CDR2 LQKENI, per germline. The CDR3 DNA sequence: TGTGCCAGCTCCCTACAGGGATCGGAGACCCAGTACTTC. Its translation: CASSLQGSETQYF.

This clone turned up a few times. The gene calls are TRBV11-2 and TRBJ1-6, with 10 nucleotides matching TRBD1. Per germline, CDR1 SGHAT and CDR2 FQNNGV. The CDR3 loop spans 15 amino acids. Trimming removed 5 bases from V and 8 bases from J; junction bases left unmatched: 6. For the CDR3, the DNA is TGTGCCAGCAGCGTGACAGGGGGCCGGGATTCACCCCTCCACTTT. This translates into CASSVTGGRDSPLHF.

The chain links TRBV4-1 to TRBJ2-3, with 12 bases matching TRBD1. Germline V gene data show CDR1 as MGHRA and CDR2 as YSYEKL. The V gene end was trimmed by 4 bases and the J gene end by 3 bases; junction bases not matched to a gene: 8. This CDR3 region has 17 residues. The CDR3 region is CASSLGQGAFGTDTQYF. CDR3 coding DNA: TGCGCCAGCAGCCTGGGACAGGGGGCTTTCGGGACAGATACGCAGTATTTT.

This clone was recorded a few times. The CDR3 DNA follows: TGTGCCAGCAGTTACCTGCGGGGGAGCTCCTACGAGCAGTACTTC. It codes for CASSYLRGSSYEQYF. The rearrangement links TRBV6-5 to TRBJ2-5, with 7 bases fitting TRBD2. The J call may be wrong; the DNA end is better matched by TRBJ2-7. CDR3 length: 15 residues. Germline CDR1 is MNHEY and CDR2 is SVGAGI.

The chain is built from TRBV11-2 and TRBJ1-3, with D possibly being TRBD1 (5 bases). Trimming cost V 0 bases and J 0 bases, with 9 bases left between them. The CDR3 runs to 16 residues. Germline CDR1 is SGHAT and CDR2 is FQNNGV. The CDR3 loop is CASSLEMGGSGNTIYF. The CDR3 DNA reads TGTGCCAGCAGCTTAGAAATGGGGGGCTCTGGAAACACCATATATTTT.

The chain links TRBV9 to TRBJ2-7, with a possible D match to TRBD2 (5 bases). Per germline, CDR1 SGDLS and CDR2 YYNGEE. CDR3 length equals 13 residues. Between the trimmed V and J ends, which lost 0 bases and 6 bases, there was a span of 10 bases. The CDR3 spells CASSVDEGSEQYF. The CDR3 region has the DNA TGTGCCAGCAGCGTAGATGAAGGGAGCGAGCAGTACTTC.

The genes are TRBV2 and TRBJ1-1; D may be TRBD1 (6 bases). The ends were cut back, 11 bases at V and 0 bases at J, with 16 bases in the middle. Germline V gene data show CDR1 as SNHLY and CDR2 as FYNNEI. This CDR3 has 14 amino acids. The CDR3, as DNA: TGTGCCTCGCAGGGGTCCTCATTGAACACTGAAGCTTTCTTT. Its protein product is CASQGSSLNTEAFF.

The chain uses TRBV6-4 and TRBJ2-1; possibly TRBD2 for D (5 bases). The V and J ends lost 5 bases and 3 bases respectively, with 8 bases between them. The CDR3 is made up of 13 amino acids. Germline loops: CDR1 MRHNA, CDR2 SNTAGT. CDR3 nucleotide sequence: TGTGCCAGCAGTTCCGGGGTCTACAATGAGCAGTTCTTC. Residues: CASSSGVYNEQFF.

The chain links TRBV5-1 to TRBJ1-2; 9 nucleotides line up with TRBD1. CDR1 and CDR2 from the germline V gene are SGHRS and YFSETQ. The CDR3 runs 15 residues. V gave up 0 bases and J gave up 7 bases; unmatched junction bases: 7. The CDR3 bases are TGCGCCAGCAGCTTGGAGGGACAGGGTTACTCTGGCTACACCTTC. It yields the protein CASSLEGQGYSGYTF.

This chain connects TRBV7-6 to TRBJ1-5, with unresolved D. V was trimmed by 0 bases and J by 3 bases, leaving 12 bases between them. Germline assignment: CDR1 SGHVS and CDR2 FNYEAQ. This CDR3 is 16 amino acids long. CDR3 loop: CASSLASDTANQPQHF. The CDR3 coding sequence is TGTGCCAGCAGCTTAGCGTCTGACACGGCCAATCAGCCCCAGCATTTT.

The chain recombines TRBV5-6 with TRBJ2-5, with D tentatively TRBD1 (6 bases). The J call is uncertain, as TRBJ2-7 better fits the DNA end. CDR1 and CDR2 from the germline V gene are SGHDT and YYEEEE. This CDR3 is built from 15 residues. CDR3 amino acids: CASSLIEDRYYEQYF. DNA of the CDR3: TGTGCCAGCAGCTTGATCGAGGACAGATACTACGAGCAGTACTTC.

A few counts support this clone. The chain joins TRBV6-1 to TRBJ1-1; a weak D match, TRBD1 (6 bases). V gave up 6 bases and J gave up 11 bases, with 19 bases separating them. The CDR3 covers 13 residues. CDR1 MNHNS and CDR2 SASEGT come from the germline V gene. The CDR3 reads CASSRQAQGGAFF. CDR3 DNA: TGTGCCAGCAGCAGACAGGCGCAGGGTGGGGCTTTCTTT.

V usage is TRBV6-6 and J usage is TRBJ1-5; 7 bases match TRBD1. The V and J ends lost 5 bases and 0 bases, in that order; junction bases with no gene match: 7. CDR1 and CDR2 (germline): MNHNY, SVGAGI (reference sequence). This CDR3 has 16 residues. The CDR3 nucleotides read TGTGCCAGCAGTCCGAGACAGGGAGATAGCAATCAGCCCCAGCATTTT. Its translation: CASSPRQGDSNQPQHF.

This clone occurred a few times. The J gene is TRBJ1-1, the V gene TRBV9; tentatively, D is TRBD1 (6 bases). This CDR3 region has 13 residues. Per germline, CDR1 SGDLS and CDR2 YYNGEE. V was pared by 3 bases and J by 5 bases, with 11 bases between. The CDR3 DNA follows: TGTGCCAGCAGCGGTCAGGGGTATACTGAAGCTTTCTTT. Residues: CASSGQGYTEAFF.

V usage is TRBV2 and J usage is TRBJ2-3; 15 bases align to TRBD2. Germline V CDR1 and CDR2: SNHLY, FYNNEI. This CDR3 is built from 15 residues. The J segment lost 8 bases and the V segment lost 2 bases, leaving 2 bases of the junction unmatched. The DNA of the CDR3 is TGTGCCAGCAGTGAAATGGGACTAGCGGGGGGTACGCAGTATTTT. Amino acids: CASSEMGLAGGTQYF.

This rearrangement joins TRBV11-2 to TRBJ1-2; 8 nucleotides match TRBD1. Germline values: CDR1 SGHAT, CDR2 FQNNGV. This CDR3 spans 15 amino acids. J gave up 6 bases and V 4 bases, and 10 bases lay outside the gene matches. Written as DNA, the CDR3 is TGTGCCAGCAGCTCACGCCGGACAGGGACCGATGGCTACACCTTC. Translating it yields CASSSRRTGTDGYTF.

The genes are TRBV18 and TRBJ2-5, with 7 bases identical to TRBD1. CDR1 is KGHSH, CDR2 LQKENI, per germline. Trimming removed 5 bases from V and 5 bases from J; junction bases left unmatched: 8. CDR3 length: 14 amino acids. The CDR3 sequence is CASSTGQLPETQYF. The CDR3 region has the DNA TGTGCCAGCTCAACGGGACAGCTCCCGGAGACCCAGTACTTC. Supplemented by reference TRBV18 and TRBJ2-5, the full variable domain reads NAGVMQNPRHLVRRRGQEARLRCSPMKGHSHVYWYRQLPEEGLKFMVYLQKENIIDESGMPKERFSAEFPKEGPSILRIQQVVRGDSAAYFCASSTGQLPETQYFGPGTRLLVL.

The rearrangement joins TRBV7-9 to TRBJ2-7; D is uncertain. Germline V gives CDR1 SEHNR, CDR2 FQNEAQ (reference sequence). The CDR3 covers 12 residues. The V and J ends lost 5 bases and 2 bases respectively, with 7 bases between them. In DNA, the CDR3 is TGTGCCAGCAGCCTCCGGGCCTACGAGCAGTACTTC. Translation gives CASSLRAYEQYF. Combining the CDR3 with reference TRBV7-9 and TRBJ2-7 gives the whole variable domain DTGVSQNPRHKITKRGQNVTFRCDPISEHNRLYWYRQTLGQGPEFLTYFQNEAQLEKSRLLSDRFSAERPKGSFSTLEIQRTEQGDSAMYLCASSLRAYEQYFGPGTRLTVT.

V gene TRBV11-3 combines with J gene TRBJ2-1; 11 positions agree with TRBD2. The CDR3 loop spans 18 amino acids. The V gene end was trimmed by 2 bases and the J gene end by 8 bases; junction bases not matched to a gene: 14. Germline V lookup: CDR1 SGHNT, CDR2 YENEEA. The CDR3 DNA reads TGTGCCAGCAGCTTAAATGGTTACGGTAGCGGGGGGGCCCATGAGCAGTTCTTC. Encoded protein: CASSLNGYGSGGAHEQFF.

The genes are TRBV2 and TRBJ2-7; 8 nucleotides match TRBD1. The ends lost 4 bases at V and 5 bases at J; junction bases unmatched: 13. In germline, CDR1 is SNHLY, CDR2 FYNNEI. The CDR3 totals 16 residues. CDR3 nucleotides: TGTGCCAGCAGTGTGAGGACACCTCGGACAGGGAACGAGCAGTACTTC. As protein: CASSVRTPRTGNEQYF.

The rearrangement uses TRBV5-5 and TRBJ1-2; TRBD1 might be the D (5 bases). V was shortened by 5 bases and J by 4 bases, with 21 bases between the two germline ends. In germline, CDR1 is SGHKS, CDR2 YYEKEE (reference sequence). The CDR3 has 16 residues. The CDR3 DNA reads as TGTGCCAGCAGGTCAATATTTCAGACAGTCGGCTATGGCTACACCTTC. It specifies CASRSIFQTVGYGYTF.